One and the same sample provided the 24 T cell receptor beta chains below, sequenced in a study of T cells after yellow fever vaccination. MiXCR was run by TCRdb on the 5' RACE reads, yielding one entry per CDR3 protein. Here the sample spans more than 450,000 distinct CDR3 sequences, 20% to 25% being singletons. Sequencing was performed on PBMCs, taken approximately 20 days after the first yellow fever vaccination. These receptors were taken from a man in his late teens or twenties who received the YFV17D yellow fever vaccine.

This sequence joins TRBV24-1 and TRBJ1-2; D remains ambiguous. The germline gives CDR1 KGHDR, CDR2 SFDVKD. V lost 7 bases and J 4 bases, leaving 6 bases between the germline ends. The CDR3 runs to 11 residues. The CDR3 region is CATSDGYGYTF. The CDR3 DNA sequence: TGTGCCACCAGCGACGGCTATGGCTACACCTTC.

The V call is TRBV20-1, the J call TRBJ1-6, with a weak D call TRBD1 (6 bases). There are 16 residues in the CDR3. Germline loops: CDR1 DFQATT, CDR2 SNEGSKA (reference sequence). Trimming shortened V by 3 bases and J by 6 bases, and 18 bases separated the two germline ends. Here the CDR3 reads CSAREGGSLFNSPLHF. CDR3 DNA: TGCAGTGCTAGGGAGGGGGGGTCGTTGTTTAATTCACCCCTCCACTTT.

About this clonotype: A read error may account for a junction end that differs from germline. This chain connects TRBV6-1 to TRBJ1-5; 10 nucleotides line up with TRBD1. CDR3 length: 17 residues. Germline V gene lookup returns CDR1 MNHNS and CDR2 SASEGT. In DNA form, the CDR3 reads TGTACCAGCAGTCGATCATACTCCGGGACAGGGGTTCAGCCCCAGCATTTT. Translating it yields CTSSRSYSGTGVQPQHF.

This clonotype was seen only a few times. The chain is built from TRBV7-9 and TRBJ1-5; 9 nucleotides agree with TRBD1. The CDR3 has 15 residues. CDR1 and CDR2 from the germline V gene are SEHNR and FQNEAQ (reference sequence). Unmatched junction bases numbered 8, after V lost 5 bases and J lost 6 bases. CDR3 DNA: TGTGCCAGCAGCCGGACAGGGGAGGTGGGTCAGCCCCAGCATTTT. Translation gives CASSRTGEVGQPQHF.

This clonotype was seen only a few times. The V gene is TRBV13, the J gene TRBJ2-3, with 10 bases aligning to TRBD2. V was pared by 4 bases and J by 2 bases, with 9 bases of the junction left unmatched. CDR3 size: 17 residues. Germline assignment: CDR1 PRHDT and CDR2 FYEKMQ (reference sequence). CDR3 in amino acids: CASSSTERGGLTDTQYF. CDR3 coding DNA: TGTGCCAGCAGCTCAACCGAGCGGGGGGGTCTCACAGATACGCAGTATTTT. Combining the CDR3 with reference TRBV13 and TRBJ2-3 gives the whole variable domain AAGVIQSPRHLIKEKRETATLKCYPIPRHDTVYWYQQGPGQDPQFLISFYEKMQSDKGSIPDRFSAQQFSDYHSELNMSSLELGDSALYFCASSSTERGGLTDTQYFGPGTRLTVL.

In this sample, this clonotype turned up a few times. J is TRBJ1-6 and V is TRBV20-1, with D tentatively TRBD1 (5 bases). This CDR3 comprises 14 residues. V lost 3 bases and J 5 bases, leaving 11 bases between the germline ends. CDR1 is DFQATT and CDR2 is SNEGSKA in the germline V gene (reference sequence). This chain's CDR3 is CSASKGLNNSPLHF. CDR3 nucleotide sequence: TGCAGTGCTAGTAAGGGGCTCAATAATTCACCCCTCCACTTT.

V gene TRBV6-2 or TRBV6-3 combines with J gene TRBJ2-2, with 8 bases identical to TRBD1. The CDR3 totals 15 residues. The V gene's germline CDR1 is MNHEY and CDR2 SVGEGT. Losses at the gene ends were 4 bases for V and 2 bases for J; bases not matched to a gene: 3. The DNA for the CDR3 is TGTGCCAGCAGTTGGGACAGGACTAACACCGGGGAGCTGTTTTTT. It yields the protein CASSWDRTNTGELFF.

This clonotype was counted a few times. This chain uses TRBV7-2 with TRBJ2-7; the D gene is possibly TRBD2 (6 bases). The ends were cut back, 3 bases at V and 7 bases at J, with 13 bases in the middle. Germline CDR1 and CDR2: SGHTA and FQGNSA. The CDR3 has 13 amino acids. CDR3 region: CASSFSSVGEQYF. The DNA for the CDR3 is TGTGCCAGCAGCTTTTCTAGCGTTGGGGAGCAGTACTTC. The variable domain in full, with the rest retrieved from reference TRBV7-2 and TRBJ2-7, is GAGVSQSPSNKVTEKGKDVELRCDPISGHTALYWYRQSLGQGLEFLIYFQGNSAPDKSGLPSDRFSAERTGGSVSTLTIQRTQQEDSAVYLCASSFSSVGEQYFGPGTRLTVT.

This rearrangement joins TRBV5-1 to TRBJ2-2; 7 bases are shared with TRBD2. CDR3 length: 19 amino acids. V shed 4 bases and J 1 base; nucleotides not matched to a gene: 16. The germline CDR1 and CDR2 sequences are SGHRS and YFSETQ. The CDR3 DNA follows: TGCGCCAGCAGCCTGACGGTTTGGAGCGGGACGGTGAACACCGGGGAGCTGTTTTTT. It codes for CASSLTVWSGTVNTGELFF.

This chain connects TRBV5-4 to TRBJ2-3, with 7 bases that match TRBD2. Germline V CDR1 and CDR2: SGHNT, YYREEE (reference sequence). This CDR3 is 13 amino acids long. Trimming cost V 5 bases and J 8 bases; bases outside gene matches: 8. This chain's CDR3 is CASSGGDGGTQYF. CDR3 coding DNA: TGTGCCAGCAGTGGGGGGGATGGGGGTACGCAGTATTTT.

This clonotype was counted at least ten times. The genes are TRBV5-1 and TRBJ2-5; D might be TRBD1 (6 bases). This CDR3 spans 14 amino acids. V lost 5 bases and J 1 base, leaving 12 bases between the germline ends. Germline-derived CDR1 and CDR2 are SGHRS and YFSETQ. CDR3 amino acids: CASRTGQLQETQYF. In nucleotides, the CDR3 is TGCGCCAGCAGAACTGGACAGCTCCAAGAGACCCAGTACTTC.

This clonotype was seen more than once but under ten times. The rearrangement joins TRBV7-2 to TRBJ2-5; D gene unclear. CDR1 and CDR2 from the germline V gene are SGHTA and FQGNSA. V was trimmed by 1 base and J by 5 bases, leaving 8 bases between them. The CDR3 runs to 13 residues. The CDR3 here is CASSLDYSETQYF. The CDR3 DNA reads TGTGCCAGCAGCTTAGACTATAGCGAGACCCAGTACTTC.

This clonotype was seen only a few times. V usage is TRBV28 and J usage is TRBJ2-3; 8 positions match TRBD1. This CDR3 contains 15 residues. The J segment lost 0 bases and the V segment lost 6 bases, leaving 5 bases of the junction unmatched. The V gene's germline CDR1 is MDHEN and CDR2 SYDVKM. CDR3 coding DNA: TGTGCCAGCAGCCCAGACAGGGGCAGCACAGATACGCAGTATTTT. Translating gives CASSPDRGSTDTQYF.

The gene calls are TRBV4-3 and TRBJ2-4; no clear D gene. V lost 0 bases and J 0 bases, leaving 9 bases between the germline ends. This CDR3 is built from 16 residues. Germline V gives CDR1 LGHNA, CDR2 YSLEER. The CDR3 loop reads CASSQEYSLAKNIQYF. The CDR3 DNA follows: TGCGCCAGCAGCCAAGAGTACAGTCTAGCCAAAAACATTCAGTACTTC.

This clonotype was picked up a small number of times. The chain has TRBV6-5 and TRBJ2-3, with unresolved D. The CDR3 has 14 amino acids. Trimming pared 2 bases from V and 4 bases from J, leaving 10 bases between. In germline, CDR1 is MNHEY, CDR2 SVGAGI. CDR3 sequence (DNA): TGTGCCAGCAGTTACCGGGCATGGCCAGATACGCAGTATTTT. Translated, it gives CASSYRAWPDTQYF.

V usage is TRBV4-2 and J usage is TRBJ2-3, with TRBD2 identical over 7 bases. Germline values: CDR1 LGHNA, CDR2 YNFKEQ. The CDR3 loop spans 16 amino acids. Trimming cost V 2 bases and J 4 bases; bases outside gene matches: 9. The CDR3 loop reads CASSQIGGGKADTQYF. In DNA, the CDR3 is TGTGCCAGCAGCCAAATTGGGGGGGGGAAGGCAGATACGCAGTATTTT.

This sequence joins TRBV5-1 and TRBJ2-6; 8 bases match TRBD2. Germline CDR1 is SGHRS and CDR2 is YFSETQ. Losses at the gene ends were 1 base for V and 0 bases for J; bases not matched to a gene: 9. This CDR3 has 19 amino acids. The CDR3 sequence: CASSLPSGGADSGANVLTF. Here the CDR3 DNA reads TGCGCCAGCAGCTTGCCCAGCGGGGGTGCGGACTCTGGGGCCAACGTCCTGACTTTC.

The chain has TRBV28 and TRBJ1-6; D uncertain. Trimming took off 8 bases at V and 5 bases at J, with 10 bases between the two ends. Germline CDR1 MDHEN, CDR2 SYDVKM. This CDR3 has 13 amino acids. The CDR3 region has the DNA TGTGCCAGCGGGTGGAATCATAATTCACCCCTCCACTTT. Amino acid sequence: CASGWNHNSPLHF.

The rearrangement joins TRBV20-1 to TRBJ2-2, with D perhaps TRBD1 (5 bases). Per the germline V gene, CDR1 is DFQATT and CDR2 is SNEGSKA (reference sequence). This CDR3 region has 13 residues. Trimming removed 6 bases from V and 5 bases from J, with 13 bases in between. CDR3 nucleotides: TGCAGTGCACCTGTAGCAGGGACCGGGGAGCTGTTTTTT. Amino acids: CSAPVAGTGELFF.

The chain uses TRBV3-1 and TRBJ2-5; 9 nucleotides match TRBD2. The CDR3 length is 15 residues. CDR1 is LGHDT, CDR2 YNNKEL, per germline (reference sequence). V gave up 1 base and J gave up 4 bases; unmatched junction bases: 4. CDR3 DNA sequence: TGTGCCAGCAGCCAAGGCGGGGGGGGTCGAGAGACCCAGTACTTC. The encoded protein is CASSQGGGGRETQYF.

This rearrangement joins TRBV20-1 to TRBJ2-7; no clear D gene. Germline V gene data show CDR1 as DFQATT and CDR2 as SNEGSKA (reference sequence). CDR3 length: 14 amino acids. V lost 1 base and J 0 bases, leaving 10 bases between the germline ends. The CDR3 sequence: CSARGQVSSYEQYF. In nucleotides, the CDR3 is TGCAGTGCTAGAGGGCAGGTGAGCTCCTACGAGCAGTACTTC.

The rearrangement uses TRBV5-1 and TRBJ2-7, with D perhaps matching TRBD1 or TRBD2 (5 bases each). Trimming took 7 bases from V and 5 from J, leaving 16 bases between them. Germline lookup yields CDR1 SGHRS and CDR2 YFSETQ. The CDR3 spans 13 residues. The CDR3 here is CASDSQGVDEQYV. For the CDR3, the DNA is TGCGCCAGCGATTCGCAGGGAGTGGACGAGCAGTACGTC.

The chain carries TRBV23-1 and TRBJ2-7; D might be TRBD1 (5 bases). TRBV23-1 is an ORF; its function is uncertain. V was clipped by 11 bases and J by 1 base, with 12 bases between them. The CDR3 has 12 amino acids. The DNA for the CDR3 is TGCGCCGTTCAGGGAAAATCCTACGAGCAGTACGTC. Its translation is CAVQGKSYEQYV.

This sequence joins TRBV7-9 and TRBJ2-5, with 7 bases aligning to TRBD2. V lost 5 bases to trimming and J lost 7 bases; unmatched junction nucleotides: 13. This CDR3 region has 15 residues. Germline V gene sequence: CDR1 SEHNR, CDR2 FQNEAQ (reference sequence). The CDR3 here is CASSRRAGWSGTQYF. The CDR3 coding sequence is TGTGCCAGCAGCAGGCGAGCGGGGTGGTCAGGGACCCAGTACTTC.